Below, 17 T cell receptor beta chains from the same sample are listed, as sequenced in a study of tumor-infiltrating lymphocytes in primary liver carcinoma (dated by TCRdb to the late 2010s). The sequencing machine was an Illumina HiSeq 2500. Using a constant-region primer and ProtoScript II reverse transcriptase, TCRbeta-specific cDNA was reverse-transcribed from approximately 0.5 ug total RNA. Construction of the TCRbeta libraries relied on three nested rounds of multiplex PCR, following a slightly modified ARM-PCR procedure. Multiplex TRBV1-TRBV30 forward primers and a Cbeta reverse primer were used in the first two PCR rounds, each of which was run for around 10 cycles. The public reads were run again by TCRdb, first through fastp at Q25 and then through MiXCR, and only productive beta chains were kept. Rows are unified per CDR3 protein, each entry keeping the most common DNA and genes. The sample table holds 20,000 or so distinct CDR3 sequences, of which approximately 70% were seen once. Of the sample, roughly two fifths falls within the top ten clones.

Without any cell sorting, total RNA and DNA were extracted together from around 18-30 mg of bulk tissue using the AllPrep DNA/RNA mini kit. Sequences were obtained from liver tumor tissue from sampling region 1. The meaning of the sample's cell subset or site label: tumor region T1, superior pole. These receptors all come from a man aged 40-50 years with primary liver carcinoma and hepatitis B virus infection.

This clonotype was recorded a few times. The junction departs from germline at one end; a sequencing error may be responsible. The chain couples TRBV11-2 to TRBJ1-3; D ambiguous. In germline, CDR1 is SGHAT, CDR2 FQNNGV. The CDR3 has 16 amino acids. The CDR3 protein is CASGLSGVSSGSTIYF. The CDR3, as DNA: TGTGCCAGCGGCTTGTCAGGAGTCAGCTCTGGAAGCACCATATATTTT.

About this clonotype: This may arise from a read error, as a much more abundant clone is one base away. The chain carries TRBV2 and TRBJ2-3; D unresolved. The CDR3 totals 11 residues. Germline V gene sequence: CDR1 SNHLY, CDR2 FYNNEI. CDR3 sequence reads: CASSLTDTRYF. The CDR3 DNA sequence: TGTGCCAGCAGTCTAACAGATACGCGGTATTTT.

To note about this clonotype: One end of the junction fails to match germline, which may point to a read error. The chain recombines TRBV11-2 with TRBJ2-5; maybe TRBD2 (6 bases). The CDR3 length is 16 residues. Germline-derived CDR1 and CDR2 are SGHAT and FQNNGV. This chain's CDR3 is CAGSQTTGGGKETQYF. The CDR3 DNA is TGTGCCGGCAGCCAGACTACTGGTGGGGGGAAAGAGACCCAGTACTTC. Full variable domain (missing parts from reference TRBV11-2 and TRBJ2-5): EAGVAQSPRYKIIEKRQSVAFWCNPISGHATLYWYQQILGQGPKLLIQFQNNGVVDDSQLPKDRFSAERLKGVDSTLKIQPAKLEDSAVYLCAGSQTTGGGKETQYFGPGTRLLVL.

On this clonotype: Given a much more abundant clone one base away, this may be a read error. As DNA, the CDR3 is TGTGCCAGCAGCTTGAGGCCAGGAACACCCACGAACACCGGGGAGCTGTTTTTT. Protein: CASSLRPGTPTNTGELFF. The chain couples TRBV11-2 to TRBJ2-2; no reliable D call. The V gene lost 3 bases and the J gene lost 0 bases, with 17 bases spanning the gap. Per the germline V gene, CDR1 is SGHAT and CDR2 is FQNNGV. This CDR3 is built from 18 residues.

On this clonotype itself: A read error may explain this, as a much larger clone is one base away. This chain uses TRBV9 with TRBJ2-3; the D gene is possibly TRBD2 (5 bases). Germline CDR1 and CDR2: SGDLS and YYNGEE. V lost 0 bases to trimming and J lost 6 bases, with 11 bases between them. The CDR3 covers 14 residues. CDR3 loop: CASSVAPRGDTQYF. CDR3 nucleotide sequence: TGTGCCAGCAGCGTAGCTCCCAGAGGGGATACGCAGTATTTT.

A remark on this clonotype: The junction does not match germline at one end; this may be a read error. The V call is TRBV11-2, the J call TRBJ2-1; D gene uncertain. The CDR3 is made up of 14 amino acids. In germline, CDR1 is SGHAT, CDR2 FQNNGV. CDR3 residues: CANSLYWLVSEQLF. CDR3 DNA: TGTGCCAACAGCTTATACTGGCTAGTTAGTGAGCAGCTCTTC.

Of note for this clonotype: It may be a read error: a sequence one base away is much more abundant. Here the CDR3 omits its conserved ending phenylalanine or tryptophan, so a read error is the likely source. This chain uses TRBV19 with TRBJ2-4, with D perhaps TRBD2 (5 bases). The germline V and J ends were trimmed by 3 bases and 0 bases, with 15 bases remaining between them. The CDR3 has 17 amino acids. Germline V gives CDR1 LNHDA, CDR2 SQIVND (reference sequence). The CDR3 loop is CASSIKGSGLAKNIQYS. DNA of the CDR3: TGTGCCAGTAGTATTAAGGGAAGCGGATTAGCCAAAAACATTCAGTACTCC.

In the case of this clonotype: This may arise from a read error, as a much more abundant clone is one base away. The CDR3 nucleotides read TGTGCCAGCAGCTTAGAAGGAGGGCCCTACGAGCAGCACTTC. It encodes CASSLEGGPYEQHF. The chain links TRBV11-2 to TRBJ2-7, with D tentatively TRBD2 (6 bases). CDR1 is SGHAT, CDR2 FQNNGV, per germline. This CDR3 has 14 amino acids.

Note on this clonotype: A read error may produce the germline difference seen at one junction end. V usage is TRBV4-2 and J usage is TRBJ2-3, with 10 nucleotides matching TRBD2. CDR1 is LGHNA and CDR2 is YNFKEQ in the germline V gene. The CDR3 runs 18 residues. CDR3 coding DNA: TGCGCCAACAGCCAAGTGGCACTTCTAGCGGGAGCGACAGATTCGCAGTATTTT. Translation: CANSQVALLAGATDSQYF.

The chain employs TRBV6-5 and TRBJ2-1, with 9 bases fitting TRBD2. Germline CDR1 reads MNHEY; CDR2 reads SVGAGI. Trimming cost V 5 bases and J 4 bases; bases outside gene matches: 6. This CDR3 has 15 residues. CDR3 nucleotide sequence: TGTGCCAGCAGTCATAGTAGCGGGAGATACAATGAGCAGTTCTTC. This sequence encodes CASSHSSGRYNEQFF.

As regards this clonotype: One end of the junction varies from germline; a read error may be responsible. This chain connects TRBV5-1 to TRBJ2-7, with TRBD2 matching 8 bases. The CDR3 totals 18 residues. CDR1 and CDR2 (germline): SGHRS, YFSETQ. CDR3 loop: CASSLEASGPDRLYDQYF. The CDR3 bases are TGCGCCAGCAGCTTGGAGGCTAGCGGGCCCGATAGACTCTACGATCAGTACTTC. The full variable domain, with the rest looked up from reference TRBV5-1 and TRBJ2-7, is KAGVTQTPRYLIKTRGQQVTLSCSPISGHRSVSWYQQTPGQGLQFLFEYFSETQRNKGNFPGRFSGRQFSNSRSEMNVSTLELGDSALYLCASSLEASGPDRLYDQYFGPGTRLTVT.

This clonotype turned up a few times. A much bigger clone sits one base away, suggesting this may be a read error. The chain combines TRBV25-1 with TRBJ1-6; 12 bases fit TRBD1. V was pared by 5 bases and J by 0 bases, with 5 bases of the junction left unmatched. CDR3 length: 18 residues. From germline, CDR1 is MGHDK and CDR2 SYGVNS. The CDR3 protein is CASSLGTGGNSYNSPLHF. The CDR3 region has the DNA TGTGCCAGCAGTTTAGGGACAGGGGGCAACTCCTATAATTCACCCCTCCACTTT.

With regard to this clonotype: No conserved phenylalanine or tryptophan is present at the end of the CDR3, so a read error is the likely explanation. The chain links TRBV30 to TRBJ2-1; D remains ambiguous. V lost 0 bases and J lost 8, with 11 bases in between. Germline loops: CDR1 GTSNPN, CDR2 SVGIG (reference sequence). This CDR3 has 13 amino acids. The CDR3 is CAWSVLLLDEQFY. CDR3 sequence (DNA): TGTGCCTGGAGTGTACTTCTCCTGGATGAGCAGTTCTAC.

As concerns this clonotype: At one boundary the junction diverges from the germline segment, which might be a read error. V is TRBV10-3 and J is TRBJ2-7; 9 nucleotides line up with TRBD2. The CDR3 consists of 19 residues. Germline V gene sequence: CDR1 ENHRY, CDR2 SYGVKD. CDR3 sequence (DNA): TGTGTCATCACTAAACGATCGGGACTGGCGGGAGGGTTCTCCTACGAGCAGTACTTC. Its translation is CVITKRSGLAGGFSYEQYF.

This clonotype occurred many times. V gene TRBV11-2 combines with J gene TRBJ2-2, with TRBD1 matching over 7 bases. The germline gives CDR1 SGHAT, CDR2 FQNNGV. V lost 0 bases, J lost 6 bases, and 13 bases stayed unmatched. The CDR3 contains 18 residues. CDR3 in amino acids: CASSLDPGQATRSGELFF. The CDR3 DNA is TGTGCCAGCAGCTTAGATCCCGGACAGGCCACGAGGTCCGGGGAGCTGTTTTTT. The variable domain in full, with the rest retrieved from reference TRBV11-2 and TRBJ2-2, is EAGVAQSPRYKIIEKRQSVAFWCNPISGHATLYWYQQILGQGPKLLIQFQNNGVVDDSQLPKDRFSAERLKGVDSTLKIQPAKLEDSAVYLCASSLDPGQATRSGELFFGEGSRLTVL.

This clonotype appeared a few times. A much larger clonotype is one base distant, so this may be a read error. This sequence joins TRBV4-3 and TRBJ2-1; D unresolved. Trimming took 0 bases from V and 5 from J, leaving 5 bases between them. Germline lookup yields CDR1 LGHNA and CDR2 YSLEER. This CDR3 region has 13 residues. CDR3 amino acids: CASSQDRDNEQFF. CDR3 bases: TGCGCCAGCAGCCAAGATAGGGACAATGAGCAGTTCTTC.

The rearrangement links TRBV11-1 to TRBJ2-7; 13 nucleotides line up with TRBD2. The CDR3 runs to 15 residues. Germline assignment: CDR1 SGHAT and CDR2 FQDESV (reference sequence). Trimming took 2 bases from V and 10 from J; bases not matched to a gene: 8. For the CDR3, the DNA is TGTGCCAGCAGCTTAAGGGGACTAGCGGGACTTCTTCAGTACTTC. Its protein product is CASSLRGLAGLLQYF.